This is a list of T cell receptor beta chains from one sample in a study of T-cell memory formation after mild COVID-19. MiXCR was run by TCRdb on the 5' RACE reads, yielding one entry per CDR3 protein. The data contain roughly 280,000 distinct CDR3 sequences, under 8.5% of them seen just once; the ten biggest clones take up around a fifth. The specimen sequenced was PBMCs or a T cell subset sorted from them (not recorded which). The receptors shown here come from a man aged 18 to 35 who had mild COVID-19 (a few samples of this study predate the infection). Cell type and time point are not known. CDR3s include the opening cysteine and the closing phenylalanine or tryptophan. Each record gives: D gene, clone size, J gene, V gene, CDR3 protein, CDR3 DNA. A D gene is named only where the DNA matches it firmly. Clone size, where shown, is once, few, many, or a class for clones that have expanded.

-	-	TRBJ2-3	TRBV20-1	CSAHLRARSTDTQYF	TGCAGTGCCCACCTACGAGCGCGTAGCACAGATACGCAGTATTTT
-	-	TRBJ1-6	TRBV4-1	CASSQDHGPRNSPLHF	TGCGCCAGCAGCCAAGATCACGGCCCACGGAATTCACCCCTCCACTTT
-	few	TRBJ2-3	TRBV20-1	CSARDLGRGGTDTQYF	TGCAGTGCTAGAGATCTCGGGCGGGGCGGCACAGATACGCAGTATTTT
-	-	TRBJ1-2	TRBV15	CATSRDLTGWSGYTF	TGTGCCACCAGCAGAGATTTAACAGGATGGAGTGGCTACACCTTC
-	few	TRBJ2-2	TRBV6-5	CASSLGAPRNTGELFF	TGTGCCAGCAGCCTAGGGGCCCCTCGCAACACCGGGGAGCTGTTTTTT
TRBD1	few	TRBJ2-1	TRBV6-5	CASNEQGDGYNEQFF	TGTGCCAGCAACGAACAGGGGGACGGATACAATGAGCAGTTCTTC
-	few	TRBJ2-1	TRBV28	CASSLSGGLRQFF	TGTGCCAGCAGTTTATCTGGGGGGCTCAGGCAGTTCTTC
-	few	TRBJ2-5	TRBV7-9	CASSPRTAQETQYF	TGTGCCAGCAGCCCCCGGACAGCCCAAGAGACCCAGTACTTC
TRBD1	-	TRBJ1-6	TRBV15	CATSIRTGVGSPLHF	TGTGCCACCAGCATCCGAACAGGGGTAGGGTCACCCCTCCACTTT
TRBD1	-	TRBJ2-1	TRBV2	CASAPDRDNEQFF	TGTGCCAGCGCCCCGGACAGGGACAATGAGCAGTTCTTC
TRBD2	few	TRBJ2-3	TRBV5-1	CASSLPGGTADTQYF	TGCGCCAGCAGCTTGCCGGGGGGGACCGCAGATACGCAGTATTTT
-	many	TRBJ2-3	TRBV12-3/TRBV12-4	CASNPTGTPSTDTQYF	TGTGCCAGCAACCCGACCGGGACACCGAGCACAGATACGCAGTATTTT
TRBD2	many	TRBJ2-5	TRBV5-1	CASSFGTSGQETQYF	TGTGCCAGCAGCTTTGGAACTAGCGGTCAAGAGACCCAGTACTTC
-	many	TRBJ1-4	TRBV20-1	CSARDPTRAEKLFF	TGCAGTGCTAGAGATCCTACTCGGGCGGAAAAACTGTTTTTT
-	few	TRBJ1-5	TRBV7-9	CASSSDRPQPQHF	TGTGCCAGCAGCTCAGACCGTCCTCAGCCCCAGCATTTT
TRBD2	few	TRBJ2-2	TRBV4-3	CASSRLIGLAGPTGELFF	TGCGCCAGCAGCCGATTAATTGGACTAGCGGGTCCCACCGGGGAGCTGTTTTTT
-	few	TRBJ2-3	TRBV4-1	CASSKKNRESQYF	TGCGCCAGCAGCAAGAAAAACAGGGAATCGCAGTATTTT
-	-	TRBJ1-5	TRBV29-1	CSVQEVGNQPQHF	TGCAGCGTCCAGGAAGTCGGGAATCAGCCCCAGCATTTT
TRBD1	few	TRBJ1-6	TRBV7-8	CASSLGTGGAYSPLHF	TGTGCCAGCAGCCTTGGAACAGGGGGCGCCTATTCACCCCTCCACTTT
TRBD1	-	TRBJ2-1	TRBV5-1	CASSMTETGGDSHYNEQFF	TGCGCCAGCAGCATGACCGAGACAGGGGGCGACAGTCATTACAATGAGCAGTTCTTC
-	few	TRBJ2-3	TRBV4-3	CASSQDRSLIGGTDTQYF	TGCGCCAGCAGCCAAGATCGGTCTCTCATTGGGGGCACAGATACGCAGTATTTT
-	few	TRBJ2-2	TRBV9	CASSVNIRSNTGELFF	TGTGCCAGCAGCGTAAACATAAGGTCGAACACCGGGGAGCTGTTTTTT
-	-	TRBJ1-2	TRBV4-1	CASSGEGLYGYTF	TGCGCCAGCAGCGGGGAGGGCCTCTATGGCTACACCTTC
-	many	TRBJ2-1	TRBV20-1	CSAEASNEQFF	TGCAGTGCTGAGGCCAGCAATGAGCAGTTCTTC
TRBD1	-	TRBJ1-6	TRBV6-5	CASSYSLRGHPLHF	TGTGCCAGCAGTTACTCGCTGAGGGGGCATCCCCTCCACTTT
-	-	TRBJ1-1	TRBV7-6	CASSPRGPSTEAFF	TGTGCCAGCAGCCCCCGGGGTCCGAGCACTGAAGCTTTCTTT
-	many	TRBJ1-5	TRBV7-2	CATSLGGSNQPQHF	TGTGCCACCTCATTGGGTGGGAGCAATCAGCCCCAGCATTTT
-	many	TRBJ2-4	TRBV11-2	CASSFTLAKNIQYF	TGTGCCAGCAGCTTCACCCTAGCCAAAAACATTCAGTACTTC
-	-	TRBJ2-7	TRBV5-1	CASARAGWVNEQYF	TGCGCCAGCGCCCGGGCGGGATGGGTTAACGAGCAGTACTTC
-	-	TRBJ1-6	TRBV5-1	CASSLELPGSSPLHF	TGCGCCAGCAGCTTGGAGCTCCCCGGGAGTTCACCCCTCCACTTT
TRBD2	few	TRBJ2-5	TRBV7-2	CASRTSVEETQYF	TGTGCCAGCAGGACTAGCGTTGAAGAGACCCAGTACTTC
TRBD1	few	TRBJ1-1	TRBV7-9	CASRPGQFMNTEAFF	TGTGCCAGCAGGCCGGGACAGTTCATGAACACTGAAGCTTTCTTT
-	-	TRBJ1-3	TRBV6-5	CASSSNPWPGNTIYF	TGTGCCAGCAGTTCCAATCCGTGGCCGGGAAACACCATATATTTT
-	-	TRBJ2-2	TRBV12-3/TRBV12-4	CASIEAGDNTGELFF	TGTGCCAGCATCGAGGCAGGGGATAACACCGGGGAGCTGTTTTTT
TRBD2	-	TRBJ2-1	TRBV20-1	CSARSGGSNEQFF	TGCAGTGCTAGGAGCGGGGGCTCGAATGAGCAGTTCTTC
TRBD1	few	TRBJ1-4	TRBV6-6	CASSDRQGAARELFF	TGTGCCAGCAGTGACCGACAGGGGGCAGCCCGGGAACTGTTTTTT
TRBD1	many	TRBJ2-1	TRBV20-1	CSATGTASYNEQFF	TGCAGTGCTACCGGGACAGCGTCCTACAATGAGCAGTTCTTC
-	-	TRBJ1-2	TRBV2	CASRGGALDYGYTF	TGTGCCAGCCGCGGGGGGGCTCTAGACTATGGCTACACCTTC
-	-	TRBJ2-1	TRBV7-9	CASSFSGSLLEQFF	TGTGCCAGCAGCTTTTCGGGGTCCCTCCTCGAGCAGTTCTTC
TRBD2	few	TRBJ2-1	TRBV5-1	CASSGGGPSSYNEQFF	TGCGCCAGCTCCGGGGGGGGCCCAAGCTCCTACAATGAGCAGTTCTTC
-	few	TRBJ2-3	TRBV9	CASSVGHSTDTQYF	TGTGCCAGCAGCGTAGGACACTCCACAGATACGCAGTATTTT
TRBD1	-	TRBJ2-5	TRBV9	CASSGPNRGVETQYF	TGTGCCAGCAGTGGTCCCAACAGGGGGGTAGAGACCCAGTACTTC
TRBD2	-	TRBJ2-3	TRBV7-9	CASSSAGLPGDTQYF	TGTGCCAGCAGCTCGGCGGGACTACCAGGGGATACGCAGTATTTT
TRBD1	many	TRBJ2-5	TRBV5-1	CASSLGDSQETQYF	TGCGCCAGCAGCTTGGGGGACAGCCAAGAGACCCAGTACTTC
-	many	TRBJ1-2	TRBV12-3/TRBV12-4	CASSLQDGYGYTF	TGTGCCAGCAGTTTACAGGACGGCTATGGCTACACCTTC
TRBD1	few	TRBJ1-1	TRBV5-1	CASSWDRGRSIFTEAFF	TGCGCCAGCAGCTGGGACAGGGGGCGAAGTATCTTCACTGAAGCTTTCTTT
TRBD2	-	TRBJ2-1	TRBV12-3/TRBV12-4	CASSPGTSGRDEQFF	TGTGCCAGCAGTCCCGGGACTAGCGGGAGAGATGAGCAGTTCTTC
-	-	TRBJ2-7	TRBV7-2	CASTPWGESGEQYF	TGTGCCAGCACCCCCTGGGGGGAGTCGGGCGAGCAGTACTTC
-	many	TRBJ2-5	TRBV4-3	CASSQDWRQETQYF	TGCGCCAGCAGCCAAGATTGGCGACAAGAGACCCAGTACTTC
-	-	TRBJ1-4	TRBV7-2	CASSLIAGPGEKLFF	TGTGCCAGCAGCTTAATCGCTGGTCCGGGTGAAAAACTGTTTTTT
TRBD1	many	TRBJ1-1	TRBV5-1	CASSKGTGLETEAFF	TGCGCCAGCAGCAAAGGGACAGGGCTGGAGACTGAAGCTTTCTTT
-	-	TRBJ2-2	TRBV4-1	CASSHIGQSNTGELFF	TGCGCCAGCAGCCATATAGGACAGTCGAACACCGGGGAGCTGTTTTTT
-	few	TRBJ1-6	TRBV6-5	CASRPGLWDSPLHF	TGTGCCAGCAGGCCGGGGCTCTGGGATTCACCCCTCCACTTT
TRBD1	-	TRBJ2-3	TRBV5-6	CASSARTGGDTQYF	TGTGCCAGCAGCGCCAGGACAGGGGGGGATACGCAGTATTTT
-	-	TRBJ2-5	TRBV7-2	CASSLDRFQETQYF	TGTGCCAGCAGCTTAGACCGGTTCCAAGAGACCCAGTACTTC
-	few	TRBJ2-2	TRBV7-2	CASSLGRGRTGELFF	TGTGCCAGCAGCTTAGGTCGGGGGCGCACCGGGGAGCTGTTTTTT
TRBD2	many	TRBJ2-3	TRBV14	CASSQGGAGEDTQYF	TGTGCCAGCAGCCAAGGAGGAGCGGGGGAAGATACGCAGTATTTT
-	-	TRBJ1-1	TRBV2	CASTQMGAGITEAFF	TGTGCCAGCACCCAAATGGGAGCAGGGATCACTGAAGCTTTCTTT
-	many	TRBJ2-2	TRBV7-9	CASSSRGTGELFF	TGTGCCAGCAGTTCTAGGGGAACCGGGGAGCTGTTTTTT